This note documents a single T cell receptor beta chain sequence. Its antigen is not known. The sample originates from a study of beta chain features in type 1 diabetes. Expressed TCRB transcripts were sequenced, since all the RNA that had been isolated was reverse transcribed. Each sample of naive, central memory or regulatory T cells had, on average, about 3.5 million reads. Repertoires were generated with immunoSEQ multiplex PCR, while TCRdb's copy carries only in-frame clones and drops some. This repertoire shows fewer than 300,000 clones, about a fifth found once; its top ten account for 0.028%. One heparinised blood draw averaging approximately 120 mL was given by each donor. A CD45RO/CCR7/CD25/CD127/CD95/CD27 panel sorted naive, central memory, regulatory and stem cell-like memory CD4+ cells. Each population that was sorted was more than 98% pure. The CDR3 covers 14 residues. Germline CDR1 is MGHRA and CDR2 is YSYEKL. Trimming shortened V by 3 bases and J by 5 bases, and 13 bases separated the two germline ends.

Broader study findings: In all four CD4+ subsets, TCRB CDR3 length was significantly, moderately reduced in type 1 diabetes.

The sequence derives from a woman in her thirties or forties with type 1 diabetes. Sequencing used naive CD4+ T cells from blood. The V and J genes are TRBV4-1 and TRBJ2-5; the D gene is possibly TRBD1 (6 bases). DNA of the CDR3: TGCGCCAGCAGCCAGGTCGTGCAGGGGGAGACCCAGTACTTC. It encodes CASSQVVQGETQYF.